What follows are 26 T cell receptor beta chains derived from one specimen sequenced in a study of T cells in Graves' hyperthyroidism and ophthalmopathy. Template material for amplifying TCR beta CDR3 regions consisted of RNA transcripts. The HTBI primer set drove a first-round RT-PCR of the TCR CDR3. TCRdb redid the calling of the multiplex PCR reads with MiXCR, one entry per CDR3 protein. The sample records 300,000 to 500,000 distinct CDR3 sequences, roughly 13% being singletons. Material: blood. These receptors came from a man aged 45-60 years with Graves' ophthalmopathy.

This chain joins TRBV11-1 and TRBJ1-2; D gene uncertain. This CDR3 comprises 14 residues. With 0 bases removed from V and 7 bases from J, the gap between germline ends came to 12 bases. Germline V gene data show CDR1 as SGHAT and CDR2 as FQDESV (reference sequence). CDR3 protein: CASSLARQGSGYTF. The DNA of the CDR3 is TGTGCCAGCAGCTTAGCGCGGCAAGGTAGTGGCTACACCTTC.

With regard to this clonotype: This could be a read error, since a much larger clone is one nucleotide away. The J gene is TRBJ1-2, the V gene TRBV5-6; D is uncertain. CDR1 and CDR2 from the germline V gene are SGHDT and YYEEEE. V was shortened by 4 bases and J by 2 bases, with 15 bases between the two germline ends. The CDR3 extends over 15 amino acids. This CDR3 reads CASSREAGLNYGYTF. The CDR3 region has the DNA TGTGCCAGCAGCCGGGAGGCAGGTTTAAACTATGGCTACACCTTC.

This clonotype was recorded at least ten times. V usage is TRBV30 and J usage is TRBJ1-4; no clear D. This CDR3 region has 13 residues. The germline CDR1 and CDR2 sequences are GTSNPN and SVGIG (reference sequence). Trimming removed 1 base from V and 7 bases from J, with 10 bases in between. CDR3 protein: CAWSEGAGEKLFF. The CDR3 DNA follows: TGTGCCTGGAGTGAGGGCGCGGGTGAAAAACTGTTTTTT.

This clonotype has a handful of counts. In nucleotides, the CDR3 is TGTGCCAGCAGCACACAGTTGGGGGCGGAGAACCTCCCTAGAGTCGATGAGCAGTTCTTC. Its protein is CASSTQLGAENLPRVDEQFF. The rearrangement joins TRBV7-3 to TRBJ2-1; TRBD1 is a possible D gene (6 bases). Trimming removed 5 bases at V and 8 bases at J, with 34 bases between. Looked up from germline, CDR1 is SGHTA and CDR2 is FQGTGA. The CDR3 contains 20 residues.

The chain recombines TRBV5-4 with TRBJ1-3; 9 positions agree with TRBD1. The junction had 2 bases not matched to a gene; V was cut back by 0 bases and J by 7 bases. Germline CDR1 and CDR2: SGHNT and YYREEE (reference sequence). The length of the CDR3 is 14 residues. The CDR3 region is CASSLGQGVNTIYF. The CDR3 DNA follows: TGTGCCAGCAGCTTGGGACAGGGGGTCAACACCATATATTTT.

The CDR3 here is CASSSWDSQETQYF. The CDR3 DNA sequence: TGCGCCAGCAGCTCCTGGGACAGCCAAGAGACCCAGTACTTC. The chain combines TRBV5-1 with TRBJ2-5; 7 bases are shared with TRBD1. The CDR3 consists of 14 residues. From germline, CDR1 is SGHRS and CDR2 YFSETQ. The ends lost 3 bases at V and 1 base at J; junction bases unmatched: 3.

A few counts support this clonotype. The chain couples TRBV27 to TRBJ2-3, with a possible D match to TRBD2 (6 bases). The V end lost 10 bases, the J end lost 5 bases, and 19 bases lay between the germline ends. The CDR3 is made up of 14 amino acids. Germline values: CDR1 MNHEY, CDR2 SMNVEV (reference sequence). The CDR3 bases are TGTGCCACCACCTGGGGGGAGTCTTTAGATACGCAGTATTTT. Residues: CATTWGESLDTQYF.

The CDR3 bases are TGCAGTGCTAGGAGACACACCGGGAACTCCTACGAGCAGTACTTC. Translation: CSARRHTGNSYEQYF. This chain joins TRBV20-1 and TRBJ2-7; D may be TRBD2 (5 bases). Trimming stripped 3 bases from V and 0 bases from J, with 15 bases between. CDR3 size: 15 residues. In germline, CDR1 is DFQATT, CDR2 SNEGSKA (reference sequence).

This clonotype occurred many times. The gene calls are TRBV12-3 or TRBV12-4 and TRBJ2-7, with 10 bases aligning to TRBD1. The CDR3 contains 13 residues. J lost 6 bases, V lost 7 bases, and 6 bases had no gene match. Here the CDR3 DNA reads TGTGCCAGCACCTGGGACAGGGGTGGCGAGCAGTACTTC. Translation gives CASTWDRGGEQYF.

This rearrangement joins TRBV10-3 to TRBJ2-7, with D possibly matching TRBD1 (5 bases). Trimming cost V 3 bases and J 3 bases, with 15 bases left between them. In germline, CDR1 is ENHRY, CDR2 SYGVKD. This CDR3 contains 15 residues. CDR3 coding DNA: TGTGCCATCAGTGATCCACAGGAGTCCAACTACGAGCAGTACTTC. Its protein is CAISDPQESNYEQYF.

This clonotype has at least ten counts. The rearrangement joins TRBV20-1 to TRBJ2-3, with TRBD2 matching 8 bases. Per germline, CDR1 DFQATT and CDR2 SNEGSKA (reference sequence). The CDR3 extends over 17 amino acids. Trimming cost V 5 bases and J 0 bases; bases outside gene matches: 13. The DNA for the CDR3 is TGCAGTGCTCGCGAAATTAGCGGGAAACCCAGCACAGATACGCAGTATTTT. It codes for CSAREISGKPSTDTQYF.

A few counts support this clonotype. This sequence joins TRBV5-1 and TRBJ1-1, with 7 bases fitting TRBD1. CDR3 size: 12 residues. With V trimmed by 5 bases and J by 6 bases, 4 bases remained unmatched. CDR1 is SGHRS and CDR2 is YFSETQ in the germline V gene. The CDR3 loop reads CASSQRGPEAFF. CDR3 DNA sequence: TGCGCCAGCAGTCAGAGGGGGCCTGAAGCTTTCTTT. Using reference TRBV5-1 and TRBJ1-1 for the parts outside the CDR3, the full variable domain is KAGVTQTPRYLIKTRGQQVTLSCSPISGHRSVSWYQQTPGQGLQFLFEYFSETQRNKGNFPGRFSGRQFSNSRSEMNVSTLELGDSALYLCASSQRGPEAFFGQGTRLTVV.

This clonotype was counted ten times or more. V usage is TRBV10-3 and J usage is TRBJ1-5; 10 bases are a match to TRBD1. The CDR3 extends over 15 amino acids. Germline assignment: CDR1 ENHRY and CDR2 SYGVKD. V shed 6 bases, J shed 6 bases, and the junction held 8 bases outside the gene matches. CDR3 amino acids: CAISSGQGDGQPQHF. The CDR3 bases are TGTGCCATCAGCTCAGGACAGGGGGACGGTCAGCCCCAGCATTTT.

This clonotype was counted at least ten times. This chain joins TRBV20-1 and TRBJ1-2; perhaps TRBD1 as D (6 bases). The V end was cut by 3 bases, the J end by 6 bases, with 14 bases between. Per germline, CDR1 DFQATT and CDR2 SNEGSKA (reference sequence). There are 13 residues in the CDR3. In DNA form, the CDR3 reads TGCAGTGCTAGGAGACAAGGGGGGGATGGCTACACCTTC. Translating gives CSARRQGGDGYTF.

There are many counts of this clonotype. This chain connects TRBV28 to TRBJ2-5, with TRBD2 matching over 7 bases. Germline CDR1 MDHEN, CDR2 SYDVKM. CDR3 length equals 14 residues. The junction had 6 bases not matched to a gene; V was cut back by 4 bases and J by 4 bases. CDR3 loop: CASSSPTSRETQYF. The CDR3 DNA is TGTGCCAGCAGTTCCCCGACTAGCCGAGAGACCCAGTACTTC. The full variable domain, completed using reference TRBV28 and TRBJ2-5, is DVKVTQSSRYLVKRTGEKVFLECVQDMDHENMFWYRQDPGLGLRLIYFSYDVKMKEKGDIPEGYSVSREKKERFSLILESASTNQTSMYLCASSSPTSRETQYFGPGTRLLVL.

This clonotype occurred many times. The CDR3 coding sequence is TGTGCCAGCAGGTGGGGACTGGGGAGCTCCTACGAGCAGTACTTC. It translates to CASRWGLGSSYEQYF. The chain joins TRBV12-3 or TRBV12-4 to TRBJ2-7; TRBD2 might be the D (6 bases). This CDR3 is built from 15 residues. Trimming took 6 bases from V and 0 from J, leaving 15 bases between them.

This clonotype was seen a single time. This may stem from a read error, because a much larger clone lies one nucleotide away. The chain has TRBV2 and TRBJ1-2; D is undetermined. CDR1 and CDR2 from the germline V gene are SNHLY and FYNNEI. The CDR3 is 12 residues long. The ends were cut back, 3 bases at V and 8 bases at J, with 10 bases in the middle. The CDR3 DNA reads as TGTGCCAGCAGTGACAAACCAGAAGGCTACACCTTC. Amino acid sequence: CASSDKPEGYTF.

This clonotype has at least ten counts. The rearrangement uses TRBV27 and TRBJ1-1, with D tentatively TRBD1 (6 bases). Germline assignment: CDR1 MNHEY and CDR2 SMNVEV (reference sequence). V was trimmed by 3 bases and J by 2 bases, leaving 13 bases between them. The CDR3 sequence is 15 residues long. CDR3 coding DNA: TGTGCCAGCAGTTTTTTGGGGGCCCCTAACACTGAAGCTTTCTTT. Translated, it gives CASSFLGAPNTEAFF.

The CDR3 is CASSFRTSDNEQFF. The CDR3 DNA reads TGCGCCAGCAGCTTTAGGACTAGCGACAATGAGCAGTTCTTC. V is TRBV5-1 and J is TRBJ2-1, with 9 bases fitting TRBD2. CDR1 is SGHRS and CDR2 is YFSETQ in the germline V gene. The CDR3 has 14 amino acids. V lost 2 bases, J lost 5 bases, and 2 bases stayed unmatched.

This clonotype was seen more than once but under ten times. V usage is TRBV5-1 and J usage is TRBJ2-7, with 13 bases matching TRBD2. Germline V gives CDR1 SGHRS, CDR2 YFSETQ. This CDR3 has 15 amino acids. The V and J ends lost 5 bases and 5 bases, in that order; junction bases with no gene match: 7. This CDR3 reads CASRSGLAGDHEQYF. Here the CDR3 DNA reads TGCGCCAGCAGATCAGGACTAGCGGGAGACCACGAGCAGTACTTC.

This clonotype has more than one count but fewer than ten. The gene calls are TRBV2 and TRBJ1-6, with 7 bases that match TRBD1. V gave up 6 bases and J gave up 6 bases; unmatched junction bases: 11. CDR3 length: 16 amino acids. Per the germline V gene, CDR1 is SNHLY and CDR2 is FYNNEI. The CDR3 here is CASSPKRQGINSPLHF. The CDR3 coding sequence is TGTGCCAGCAGCCCTAAACGACAGGGAATTAATTCACCCCTCCACTTT.

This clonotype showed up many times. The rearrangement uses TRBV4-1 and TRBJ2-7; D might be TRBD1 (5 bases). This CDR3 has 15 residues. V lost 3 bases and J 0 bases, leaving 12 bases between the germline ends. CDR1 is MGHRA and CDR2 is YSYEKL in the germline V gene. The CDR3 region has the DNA TGCGCCAGCAGCCATGGACAATGGAGCTCCTACGAGCAGTACTTC. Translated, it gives CASSHGQWSSYEQYF.

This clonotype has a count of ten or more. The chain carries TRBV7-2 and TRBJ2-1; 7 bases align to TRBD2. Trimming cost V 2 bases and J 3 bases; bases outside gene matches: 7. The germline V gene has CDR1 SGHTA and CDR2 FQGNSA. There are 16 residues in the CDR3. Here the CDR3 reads CASSLKWAGVYNEQFF. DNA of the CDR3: TGTGCCAGCAGCTTAAAATGGGCGGGAGTCTACAATGAGCAGTTCTTC.

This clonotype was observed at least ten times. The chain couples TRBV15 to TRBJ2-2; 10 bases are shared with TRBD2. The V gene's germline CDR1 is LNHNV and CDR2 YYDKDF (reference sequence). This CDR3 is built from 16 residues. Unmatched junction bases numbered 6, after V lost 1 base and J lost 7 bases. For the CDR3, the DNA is TGTGCCACCAGCAGAGTAACTAGCGGGACCGGCGGGGAGCTGTTTTTT. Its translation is CATSRVTSGTGGELFF.

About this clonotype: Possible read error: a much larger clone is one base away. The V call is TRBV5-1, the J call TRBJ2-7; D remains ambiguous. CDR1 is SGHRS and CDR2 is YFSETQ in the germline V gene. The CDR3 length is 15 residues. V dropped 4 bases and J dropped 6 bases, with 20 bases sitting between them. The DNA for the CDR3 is TGCGCCAGCAGCGAGGATCTCAAGGCTGGACGCGAGCAGTACTTC. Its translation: CASSEDLKAGREQYF.

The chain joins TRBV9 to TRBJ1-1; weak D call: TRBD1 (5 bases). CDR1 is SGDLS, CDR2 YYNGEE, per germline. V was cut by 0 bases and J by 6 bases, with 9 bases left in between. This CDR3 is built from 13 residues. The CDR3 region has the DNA TGTGCCAGCAGCGTAGGGGGGGACCCTGAAGCTTTCTTT. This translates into CASSVGGDPEAFF.